This TCR beta chain was retrieved from a study of blood T cells in healthy people across ages. It was with a sample-barcoded 5' primer and a J-beta primer mix that a second PCR of roughly 7 to 12 cycles was run. TCRdb passed the 5' RACE reads through MiXCR, listing each CDR3 protein once. The sample shows approximately 850,000 distinct CDR3 sequences, roughly 44% of them seen only once. J was trimmed by 5 bases and V by 3 bases; bases with no gene match: 11. The CDR3 contains 17 residues. CDR1 is MGHRA and CDR2 is YSYEKL in the germline V gene. The sample taken for sequencing was blood. The chain uses TRBV4-1 and TRBJ1-1, with TRBD1 identical over 11 bases. This TCR was sampled from a man aged 55 to 69 in good health. CDR3 sequence reads: CASSHSMDRGRRTEAFF. CDR3 nucleotide sequence: TGCGCCAGCAGCCATTCGATGGACAGGGGGCGGAGGACTGAAGCTTTCTTT.